One sample yielded the 16 T cell receptor beta chains listed below, sequenced in a study of PD-L1 blockade in urothelial cancer. Profiled with immunoSEQ multiplex PCR; TCRdb holds only in-frame clones, not every one. The sample shows 130,000 or so clones, approximately 84% of them seen only once. As to time point: pretreatment peripheral blood. The sequencing used PBMCs, collected around atezolizumab (anti-PD-L1) treatment. These receptors originate from a man aged 45-60 years with urothelial cancer.

The rearrangement joins TRBV5-4 to TRBJ2-3; D perhaps matches TRBD2 (5 bases). This CDR3 has 13 residues. With 3 bases removed from V and 6 bases from J, the gap between germline ends came to 11 bases. The V gene's germline CDR1 is SGHNT and CDR2 YYREEE (reference sequence). The DNA for the CDR3 is TGTGCCAGCAGCTCCCCGCGGGCGGATACGCAGTATTTT. Its protein product is CASSSPRADTQYF. The whole variable domain, filled in from reference TRBV5-4 and TRBJ2-3, reads ETGVTQSPTHLIKTRGQQVTLRCSSQSGHNTVSWYQQALGQGPQFIFQYYREEENGRGNFPPRFSGLQFPNYSSELNVNALELDDSALYLCASSSPRADTQYFGPGTRLTVL.

This clone was seen a few times. The V gene is TRBV7-2, the J gene TRBJ2-1; D is unresolved. V was trimmed by 2 bases and J by 12 bases, leaving 8 bases between them. The CDR3 is 11 amino acids. Germline V lookup: CDR1 SGHTA, CDR2 FQGNSA. CDR3 amino acids: CASSLNGPQFF. CDR3 nucleotide sequence: TGTGCCAGCAGCTTAAATGGCCCGCAGTTCTTC.

The chain carries TRBV6-1 and TRBJ1-1; D uncertain. Trimming pared 4 bases from V and 4 bases from J, leaving 7 bases between. The CDR3 is 12 residues long. Germline CDR1 is MNHNS and CDR2 is SASEGT. The CDR3 nucleotides are TGTGCCAGCAGTGTTTCTCGCACTGAAGCTTTCTTT. It is translated as CASSVSRTEAFF.

The genes are TRBV6-1 and TRBJ2-1, with TRBD2 as a possible D gene (6 bases). CDR1 and CDR2 (germline): MNHNS, SASEGT. The V end was cut by 2 bases, the J end by 3 bases, with 11 bases between. The CDR3 covers 15 residues. Here the CDR3 reads CASSERAGLYNEQFF. CDR3 DNA sequence: TGTGCCAGCAGTGAACGGGCGGGGCTCTACAATGAGCAGTTCTTC.

The chain is built from TRBV14 and TRBJ2-1, with TRBD2 matching over 8 bases. This CDR3 has 12 amino acids. Germline V gives CDR1 SGHDN, CDR2 FVKESK. The V segment lost 3 bases and the J segment 14 bases; nucleotides outside the gene matches: 6. Here the CDR3 reads CASSQGLVQEFF. In DNA, the CDR3 is TGTGCCAGCAGCCAGGGACTAGTGCAGGAGTTCTTC.

This clone was seen only a few times. V and J are TRBV7-6 and TRBJ2-7; 14 positions agree with TRBD2. Trimming cost V 4 bases and J 5 bases; bases outside gene matches: 4. Germline V CDR1 and CDR2: SGHVS, FNYEAQ. This CDR3 comprises 15 residues. The CDR3 coding sequence is TGTGCCAGCAGCTCGACTAGCGGGAGGGCGGACGAGCAGTACTTC. Translating gives CASSSTSGRADEQYF.

J is TRBJ1-2 and V is TRBV7-9; 9 bases map to TRBD1. The CDR3 loop spans 16 amino acids. V lost 1 base and J lost 5; bases outside the gene matches: 8. Germline V CDR1 and CDR2: SEHNR, FQNEAQ (reference sequence). This CDR3 is CASSLGGQGRRYGYTF. In DNA form, the CDR3 reads TGTGCCAGCAGCTTAGGGGGACAGGGTCGTAGGTATGGCTACACCTTC.

This chain joins TRBV5-4 and TRBJ2-3; TRBD2 might be the D (6 bases). V was trimmed by 0 bases and J by 4 bases, leaving 6 bases between them. Per the germline V gene, CDR1 is SGHNT and CDR2 is YYREEE (reference sequence). The CDR3 loop spans 13 amino acids. CDR3: CASSLAGADTQYF. The CDR3 DNA sequence: TGTGCCAGCAGCTTGGCGGGAGCAGATACGCAGTATTTT.

This clone was found a few times. The chain combines TRBV10-1 with TRBJ2-7; D gene unclear. The CDR3 has 11 residues. In germline, CDR1 is WNHNN, CDR2 SYGVQD (reference sequence). Trimming removed 2 bases at V and 6 bases at J, with 5 bases between. The CDR3 nucleotides are TGCGCCAGCAGTGAGCTAGGCGAGCAGTACTTC. Residues: CASSELGEQYF.

The genes are TRBV7-9 and TRBJ1-2; possibly TRBD1 for D (6 bases). V lost 0 bases and J lost 4, with 21 bases in between. CDR3 length: 18 residues. Germline assignment: CDR1 SEHNR and CDR2 FQNEAQ (reference sequence). This CDR3 is CASSLASLSAGAPYGYTF. The CDR3 nucleotides are TGTGCCAGCAGCTTAGCGTCTCTAAGTGCAGGGGCCCCCTATGGCTACACCTTC.

The chain uses TRBV2 and TRBJ2-1, with 7 positions matching TRBD1. Unmatched junction bases numbered 4, after V lost 0 bases and J lost 2 bases. CDR1 SNHLY and CDR2 FYNNEI come from the germline V gene. The CDR3 sequence is 16 residues long. The CDR3 DNA follows: TGTGCCAGCAGTGAAGCGGACAGGAGAGCCTACAATGAGCAGTTCTTC. Translating it yields CASSEADRRAYNEQFF.

This sequence joins TRBV7-3 and TRBJ2-3, with TRBD2 as a possible D gene (6 bases). V was cut by 2 bases and J by 8 bases, with 8 bases left in between. This CDR3 spans 12 amino acids. Germline loops: CDR1 SGHTA, CDR2 FQGTGA. The CDR3 here is CASSLFGSTQYF. The CDR3 DNA follows: TGTGCCAGCAGCTTATTCGGGAGTACGCAGTATTTT.

V and J are TRBV7-9 and TRBJ1-5; 9 bases are a match to TRBD1. The CDR3 runs 15 residues. Germline V lookup: CDR1 SEHNR, CDR2 FQNEAQ (reference sequence). The V gene end was trimmed by 4 bases and the J gene end by 5 bases; junction bases not matched to a gene: 6. CDR3 amino acids: CASSSTGGVDQPQHF. The CDR3 DNA is TGTGCCAGCAGCTCCACAGGGGGCGTCGATCAGCCCCAGCATTTT. Variable domain in full (rest from reference TRBV7-9 and TRBJ1-5): DTGVSQNPRHKITKRGQNVTFRCDPISEHNRLYWYRQTLGQGPEFLTYFQNEAQLEKSRLLSDRFSAERPKGSFSTLEIQRTEQGDSAMYLCASSSTGGVDQPQHFGDGTRLSIL.

The chain couples TRBV18 to TRBJ2-3; a possible D gene is TRBD2 (5 bases). The germline V and J ends were trimmed by 2 bases and 5 bases, with 17 bases remaining between them. Germline CDR1 reads KGHSH; CDR2 reads LQKENI. The CDR3 loop spans 16 amino acids. CDR3 region: CASSPYGTGIGDTQYF. CDR3 in DNA: TGTGCCAGCTCACCATATGGAACGGGAATCGGAGATACGCAGTATTTT.

The J gene is TRBJ2-2, the V gene TRBV6-6, with unresolved D. V was shortened by 6 bases and J by 4 bases, with 3 bases between the two germline ends. This CDR3 has 11 amino acids. Per the germline V gene, CDR1 is MNHNY and CDR2 is SVGAGI (reference sequence). The CDR3 loop reads CASRATGELFF. CDR3 nucleotides: TGTGCCAGCAGGGCCACCGGGGAGCTGTTTTTT.

This clone was seen once. The chain combines TRBV5-1 with TRBJ2-7; 11 bases are a match to TRBD2. The V gene end was trimmed by 4 bases and the J gene end by 5 bases; junction bases not matched to a gene: 2. Germline CDR1 is SGHRS and CDR2 is YFSETQ. The CDR3 is made up of 13 amino acids. CDR3 amino acids: CASSPGLADEQYF. CDR3 nucleotide sequence: TGCGCCAGCAGCCCGGGACTAGCGGACGAGCAGTACTTC.